This TCR beta chain was recovered during a study of OX40 agonist ivuxolimab in advanced cancers. Overall study context: The dose-escalation group included hepatocellular carcinoma, melanoma, renal cell carcinoma and head and neck cancer.

Findings and caveats of the study: Partial responders receiving 0.1-3.0 mg/kg showed among the lowest clonal expansion.

Comments on this clone: What it binds is not known.

Method: immunoSEQ multiplex PCR; TCRdb's copy keeps in-frame clones and lacks some. The table includes about 61,000 clones, about four fifths detected once. J lost 6 bases, V lost 1 base, and 8 bases had no gene match. This CDR3 contains 16 residues. Germline values: CDR1 MNHNS, CDR2 SASEGT. The material was CD4+ or CD8+ T cells sorted from blood, obtained in a trial of the OX40 agonist ivuxolimab. This TCR came from an adult with an advanced solid tumor such as melanoma, head and neck, liver or kidney cancer. The chain recombines TRBV6-1 with TRBJ1-2, with 10 positions matching TRBD1. CDR3 residues: CASSEGTGGVYNGYTF. CDR3 bases: TGTGCCAGCAGTGAAGGGACAGGGGGGGTATATAATGGCTACACCTTC.